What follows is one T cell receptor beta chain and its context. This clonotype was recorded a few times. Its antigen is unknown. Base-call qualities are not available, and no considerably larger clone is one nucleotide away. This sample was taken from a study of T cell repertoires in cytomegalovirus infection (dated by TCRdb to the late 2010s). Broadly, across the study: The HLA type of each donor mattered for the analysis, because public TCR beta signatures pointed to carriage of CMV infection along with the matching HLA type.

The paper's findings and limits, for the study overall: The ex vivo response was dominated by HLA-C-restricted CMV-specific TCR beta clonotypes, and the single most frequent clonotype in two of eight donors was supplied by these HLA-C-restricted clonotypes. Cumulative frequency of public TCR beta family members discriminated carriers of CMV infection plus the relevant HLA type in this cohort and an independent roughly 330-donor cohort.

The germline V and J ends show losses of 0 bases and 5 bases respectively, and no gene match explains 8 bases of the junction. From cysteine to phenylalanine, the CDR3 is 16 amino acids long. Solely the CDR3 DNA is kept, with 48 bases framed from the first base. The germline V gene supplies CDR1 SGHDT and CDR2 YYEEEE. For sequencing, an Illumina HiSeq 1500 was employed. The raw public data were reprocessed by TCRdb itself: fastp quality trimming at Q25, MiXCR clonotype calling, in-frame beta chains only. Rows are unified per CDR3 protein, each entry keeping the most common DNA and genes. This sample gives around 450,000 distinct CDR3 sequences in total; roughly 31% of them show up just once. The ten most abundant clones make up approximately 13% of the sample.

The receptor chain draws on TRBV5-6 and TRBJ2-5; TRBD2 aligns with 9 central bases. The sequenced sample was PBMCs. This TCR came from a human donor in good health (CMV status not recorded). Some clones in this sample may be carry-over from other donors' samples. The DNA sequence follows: TGTGCCAGCAGCTTGGCCGGGACTAGCCGCCGGGAGACCCAGTACTTC. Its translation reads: CASSLAGTSRRETQYF.